In its sample, the clone carrying this T cell receptor beta chain was seen a few times. Its antigen is unidentified. Treatment indicated: approximately nine-day PBMC culture with coronavirus spike peptide pools or control peptides (ViraFEST assay). The unexposed donor provided CD4+ T cells, which were taken before the COVID-19 pandemic (2011-2018). ViraFEST relied on peptide pools to expand antigen-specific T cells; the TCRs were sequenced afterward. As cell numbers allowed, unexposed-donor CD4+ T cells faced SARS-CoV-2 S/N and four cold-coronavirus spikes. Germline V gene lookup returns CDR1 MNHEY and CDR2 SMNVEV (reference sequence). This CDR3 is 15 amino acids long. Trimming removed 6 bases from V and 13 bases from J, with 22 bases in between. The data were obtained in a study of vaccination and CD4 T cells after COVID-19. The Oncomine TCR Beta short-read assay was applied to DNA of cultured CD4+ T cells. Genomic DNA was isolated from cultured CD4+ T cells. MiXCR, applied by TCRdb to the PCR reads, yields one record per CDR3 protein. This table has thousands of distinct CDR3 sequences, roughly 35% appearing once.

The study's findings and limits: Looking at convalescent patients, 304 of their 307 vaccine-specific clones were spike mono-reactive.

The chain combines TRBV27 with TRBJ1-6; the D gene is possibly TRBD1 (6 bases). The receptor was isolated from a human donor in good health. Sample: CD4+ T cells from blood, cultured in vitro. The CDR3 DNA is TGTGCCAGCAGAGGTACACAGGGAAAGAGGTTTCCCCTCCACTTT. This codes for CASRGTQGKRFPLHF.